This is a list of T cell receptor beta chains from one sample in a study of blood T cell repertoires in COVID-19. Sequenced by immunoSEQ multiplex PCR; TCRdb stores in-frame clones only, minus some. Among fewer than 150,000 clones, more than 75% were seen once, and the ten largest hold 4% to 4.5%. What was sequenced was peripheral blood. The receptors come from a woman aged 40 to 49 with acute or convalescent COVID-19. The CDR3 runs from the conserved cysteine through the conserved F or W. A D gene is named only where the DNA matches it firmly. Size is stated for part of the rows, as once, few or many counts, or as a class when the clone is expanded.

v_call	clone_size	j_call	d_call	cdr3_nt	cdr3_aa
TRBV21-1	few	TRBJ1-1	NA	TGTGCCAGCAGCGGCCGGACAGGGAGGGGAACTGAAGCTTTCTTT	CASSGRTGRGTEAFF
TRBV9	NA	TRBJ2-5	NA	TGTGCCAGCAGCGTAGGGCCCCTTGGAGGGGCCCAGTACTTC	CASSVGPLGGAQYF
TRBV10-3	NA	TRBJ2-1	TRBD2	TGTGCCCTCGGGACTAGCGGGATGAATGAGCAGTTCTTC	CALGTSGMNEQFF
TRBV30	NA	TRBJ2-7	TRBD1	TGTGCCTGGAGTTTTTCCGGGACAGGGAATCTTCAGGTGGAGTACGAGCAGTACTTC	CAWSFSGTGNLQVEYEQYF
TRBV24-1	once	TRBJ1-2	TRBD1	TGTGCCACCAGTGAATGGGACAGGGACTATGGCTACACCTTC	CATSEWDRDYGYTF
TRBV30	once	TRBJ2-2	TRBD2	TGTGCCTGGAGTGTACGACCCCTAGCGGGAACCGGGGAGCTGTTTTTT	CAWSVRPLAGTGELFF
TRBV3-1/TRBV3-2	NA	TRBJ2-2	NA	TGTGCCAGCAGCCGAGCAATAACCGGGGAGCTGTTTTTT	CASSRAITGELFF
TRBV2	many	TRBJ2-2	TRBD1	TGTGCCAGCACATCCGGGACAGTATTCCCCGGGGAGCTGTTTTTT	CASTSGTVFPGELFF
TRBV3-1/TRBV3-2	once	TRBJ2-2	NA	TGTGCCAGCACCCCAAGCGGACTCGCGAACACCGGGGAGCTGTTTTTT	CASTPSGLANTGELFF
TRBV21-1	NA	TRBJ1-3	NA	TGTGCCAGCAGCAAAGAGGTCCGACAGGCCTACTCTGGAAACACCATATATTTT	CASSKEVRQAYSGNTIYF
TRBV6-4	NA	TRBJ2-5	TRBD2	TGTGCCAGCAGTGACTCGAGGCTAGCGGGGGGCAGTGAGACCCAGTACTTC	CASSDSRLAGGSETQYF
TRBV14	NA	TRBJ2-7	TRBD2	TGTGCCAGCAGCCCTCTCCTAGCGGGAGCTGGCGAGCAGTACTTC	CASSPLLAGAGEQYF
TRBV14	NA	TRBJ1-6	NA	TGTGCCAGCAGCCTTCTAACTTCACCCCTCCACTTT	CASSLLTSPLHF
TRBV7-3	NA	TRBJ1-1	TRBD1	TGTGCCAGCAGCCCCCCGGGACAGGGTAACACTGAAGCTTTCTTT	CASSPPGQGNTEAFF
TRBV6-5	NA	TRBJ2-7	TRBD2	TGTGCCAGCGGGGCACTAGCGGCTTCCTACGAGCAGTACTTC	CASGALAASYEQYF
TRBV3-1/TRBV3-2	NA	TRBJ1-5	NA	TGTGCCAGCAGCCCAGGGTCCAATCAGCCCCAGCATTTT	CASSPGSNQPQHF
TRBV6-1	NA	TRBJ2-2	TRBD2	TGTGCCAGCAGTGAAACAAGTAGCGGGGGCCGGAACACCGGGGAGCTGTTTTTT	CASSETSSGGRNTGELFF
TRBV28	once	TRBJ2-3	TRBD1	TGTGCCAGCACCTTCGACAGGGGAACAGATACGCAGTATTTT	CASTFDRGTDTQYF
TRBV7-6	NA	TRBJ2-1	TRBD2	TGTGCCAGCAGCTTAGCAGCGGGGGTCCGAAATGAGCAGTTCTTC	CASSLAAGVRNEQFF
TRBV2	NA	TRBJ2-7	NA	TGTGCCAGCAGGGAGCGTACGGTATCCTACGAGCAGTACTTC	CASRERTVSYEQYF
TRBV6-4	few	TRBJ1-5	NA	TGTGCCAGCAGTGCCCCGGGGGTTGGGAATCAGCCCCAGCATTTT	CASSAPGVGNQPQHF
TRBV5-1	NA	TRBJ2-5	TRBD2	TGCGCCAGCAGCTTGGGGGGACTAGCGGGAGTCCAAGAGACCCAGTACTTC	CASSLGGLAGVQETQYF